This T cell receptor beta chain was found in a study of cytomegalovirus exposure and HLA in healthy donors. The CDR3 spans 14 residues. With 3 bases removed from V and 3 bases from J, the gap between germline ends came to 11 bases. Germline-derived CDR1 and CDR2 are SNHLY and FYNNEI. Findings and caveats of the study: A later analysis appeared to link common viral pathogens to several of the most significant clusters. Per published reports, the classifier diagnosed cytomegalovirus status with high specificity and sensitivity. Later on, analysis showed that most CMV-associated TCR beta chains appeared to be HLA-restricted.

Comment on this clone: The antigen is unknown.

Though nominally healthy at sampling, donors likely had unrecorded immune exposures. A multiplex PCR was run with 60 Vbeta primers and 13 Jbeta primers. Method: immunoSEQ multiplex PCR; TCRdb's copy keeps in-frame clones and lacks some. The sample records more than 95,000 clones, under 85% being singletons. The clonotype originates from a woman aged 40 to 50 in good health and CMV-seropositive. The chain couples TRBV2 to TRBJ1-2; TRBD1 might be the D (5 bases). Sequences were obtained from PBMCs. The CDR3 DNA reads TGTGCCAGCAGTGAGGGGGGGACTGACTATGGCTACACCTTC. Translated, it gives CASSEGGTDYGYTF.